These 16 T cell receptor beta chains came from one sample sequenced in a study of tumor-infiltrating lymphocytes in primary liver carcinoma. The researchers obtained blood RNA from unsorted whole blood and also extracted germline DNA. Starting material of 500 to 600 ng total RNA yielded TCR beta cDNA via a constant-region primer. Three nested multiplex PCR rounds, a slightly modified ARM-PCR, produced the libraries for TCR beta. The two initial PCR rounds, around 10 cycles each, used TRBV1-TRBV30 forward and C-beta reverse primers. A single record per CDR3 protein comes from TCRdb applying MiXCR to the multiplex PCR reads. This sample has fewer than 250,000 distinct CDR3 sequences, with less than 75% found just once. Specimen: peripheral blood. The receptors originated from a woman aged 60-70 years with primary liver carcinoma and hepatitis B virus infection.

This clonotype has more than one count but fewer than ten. The CDR3 DNA is TGTGCCAGCAGTTCCCCGGGAAGGGGGCGTAATGGCTACACCTTC. Its protein is CASSSPGRGRNGYTF. The rearrangement uses TRBV28 and TRBJ1-2; 7 bases map to TRBD1. The CDR3 length is 15 residues. Germline V gives CDR1 MDHEN, CDR2 SYDVKM. The trim removed 4 bases at V and 6 bases at J, leaving 11 bases unmatched.

The DNA for the CDR3 is TGTGCCAGCAGCCCAGCGGGAATCGGGGAGACCCAGTACTTC. Translated: CASSPAGIGETQYF. The chain couples TRBV28 to TRBJ2-5; 7 positions match TRBD2. The germline gives CDR1 MDHEN, CDR2 SYDVKM. Trimming at V came to 6 bases and at J to 5 bases, leaving 9 bases not matched to a gene. The CDR3 spans 14 residues. The whole variable domain, remainder taken from reference TRBV28 and TRBJ2-5, is DVKVTQSSRYLVKRTGEKVFLECVQDMDHENMFWYRQDPGLGLRLIYFSYDVKMKEKGDIPEGYSVSREKKERFSLILESASTNQTSMYLCASSPAGIGETQYFGPGTRLLVL.

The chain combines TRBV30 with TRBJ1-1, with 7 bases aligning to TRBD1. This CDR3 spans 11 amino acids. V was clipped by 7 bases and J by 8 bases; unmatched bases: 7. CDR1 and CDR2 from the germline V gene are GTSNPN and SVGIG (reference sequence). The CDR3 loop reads CASLRTGEAFF. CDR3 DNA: TGTGCCTCCCTAAGGACAGGAGAAGCTTTCTTT. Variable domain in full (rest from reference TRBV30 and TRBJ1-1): SQTIHQWPATLVQPVGSPLSLECTVEGTSNPNLYWYRQAAGRGLQLLFYSVGIGQISSEVPQNLSASRPQDRQFILSSKKLLLSDSGFYLCASLRTGEAFFGQGTRLTVV.

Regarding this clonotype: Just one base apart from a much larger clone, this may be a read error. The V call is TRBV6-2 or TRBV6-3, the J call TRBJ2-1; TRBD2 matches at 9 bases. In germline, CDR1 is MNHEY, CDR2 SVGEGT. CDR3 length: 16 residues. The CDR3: CVSSYRASGAYNEQFF. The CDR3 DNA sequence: TGTGTCAGCAGTTACCGGGCTAGCGGGGCCTACAATGAGCAGTTCTTC.

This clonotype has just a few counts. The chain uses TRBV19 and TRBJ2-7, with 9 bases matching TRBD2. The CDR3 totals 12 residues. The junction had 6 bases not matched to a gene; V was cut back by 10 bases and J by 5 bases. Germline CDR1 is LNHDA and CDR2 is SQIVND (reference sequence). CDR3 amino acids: CATDSGRHEQYF. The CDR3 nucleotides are TGTGCCACCGATAGCGGGAGACACGAGCAGTACTTC.

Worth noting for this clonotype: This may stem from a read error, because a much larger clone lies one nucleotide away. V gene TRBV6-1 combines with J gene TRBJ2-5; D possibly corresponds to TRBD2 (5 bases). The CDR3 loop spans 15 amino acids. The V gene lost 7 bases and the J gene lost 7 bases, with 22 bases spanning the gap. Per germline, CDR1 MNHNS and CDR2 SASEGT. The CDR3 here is CASTETPEQSGTQYF. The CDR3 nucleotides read TGTGCCAGCACCGAAACCCCGGAACAGAGCGGGACCCAGTACTTC.

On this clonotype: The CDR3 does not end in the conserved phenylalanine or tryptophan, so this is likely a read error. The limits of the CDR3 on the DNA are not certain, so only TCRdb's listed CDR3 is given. CDR3 amino acids: CTSSSKQAEGFS. This rearrangement joins TRBV11-2 to TRBJ1-1; TRBD1 is the table's D call and was not checked against the DNA. Both ends counted, the CDR3 spans 12 residues. Per the germline V gene, CDR1 is SGHAT and CDR2 is FQNNGV.

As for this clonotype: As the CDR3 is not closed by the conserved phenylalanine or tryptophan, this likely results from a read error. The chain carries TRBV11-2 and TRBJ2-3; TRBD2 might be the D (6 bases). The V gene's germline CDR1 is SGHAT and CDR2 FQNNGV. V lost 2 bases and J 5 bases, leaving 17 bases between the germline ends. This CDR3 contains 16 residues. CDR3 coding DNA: TGTGCCAGCAGCTTACTAGCGCGAGGACGCAGAGATACGCAGTATTTG. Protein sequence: CASSLLARGRRDTQYL.

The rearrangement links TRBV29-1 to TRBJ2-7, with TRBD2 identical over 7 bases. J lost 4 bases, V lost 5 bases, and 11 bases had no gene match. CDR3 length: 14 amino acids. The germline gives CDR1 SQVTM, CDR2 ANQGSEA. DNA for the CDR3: TGCAGCGTTTTGGCTAGCGGAACCTCATACGAGCAGTACTTC. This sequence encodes CSVLASGTSYEQYF.

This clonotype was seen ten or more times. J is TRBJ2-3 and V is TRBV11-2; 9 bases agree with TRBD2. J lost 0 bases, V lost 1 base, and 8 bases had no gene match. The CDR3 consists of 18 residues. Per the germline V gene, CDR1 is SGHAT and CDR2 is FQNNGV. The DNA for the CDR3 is TGTGCCAGCAGCTTAGCAGCGGGAGGCTTCGCTAGCACAGATACGCAGTATTTT. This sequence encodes CASSLAAGGFASTDTQYF.

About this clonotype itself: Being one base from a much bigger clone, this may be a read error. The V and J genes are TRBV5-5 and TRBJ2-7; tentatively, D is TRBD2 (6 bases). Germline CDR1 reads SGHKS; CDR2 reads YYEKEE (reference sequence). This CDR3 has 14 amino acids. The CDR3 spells CASSLVLADYERYF. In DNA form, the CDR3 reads TGTGCCAGCAGCTTGGTACTAGCCGACTACGAGCGGTACTTC. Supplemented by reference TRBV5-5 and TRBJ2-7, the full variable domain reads DAGVTQSPTHLIKTRGQQVTLRCSPISGHKSVSWYQQVLGQGPQFIFQYYEKEERGRGNFPDRFSARQFPNYSSELNVNALLLGDSALYLCASSLVLADYERYFGPGTRLTVT.

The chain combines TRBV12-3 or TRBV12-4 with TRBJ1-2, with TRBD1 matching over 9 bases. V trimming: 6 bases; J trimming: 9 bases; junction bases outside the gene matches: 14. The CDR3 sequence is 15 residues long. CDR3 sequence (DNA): TGTGCCAGCAGCCCGACAGGGGGAAGACTATATAGCTACACCTTC. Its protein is CASSPTGGRLYSYTF.

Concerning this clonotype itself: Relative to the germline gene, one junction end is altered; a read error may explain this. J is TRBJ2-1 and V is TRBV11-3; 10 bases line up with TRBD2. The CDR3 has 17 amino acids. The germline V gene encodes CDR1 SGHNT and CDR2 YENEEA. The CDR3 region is CASSLHRSGRKSNGQFF. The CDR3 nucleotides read TGTGCCAGCAGCCTGCATCGTAGCGGGAGGAAGAGCAATGGGCAGTTCTTC.

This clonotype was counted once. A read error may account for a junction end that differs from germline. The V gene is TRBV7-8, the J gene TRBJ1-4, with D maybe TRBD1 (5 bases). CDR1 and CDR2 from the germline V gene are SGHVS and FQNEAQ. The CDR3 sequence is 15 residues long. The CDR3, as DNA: TGTGCCAGCAGCCCTATGAGGGGATTAGGCGAAAAACTGCTTTTT. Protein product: CASSPMRGLGEKLLF.

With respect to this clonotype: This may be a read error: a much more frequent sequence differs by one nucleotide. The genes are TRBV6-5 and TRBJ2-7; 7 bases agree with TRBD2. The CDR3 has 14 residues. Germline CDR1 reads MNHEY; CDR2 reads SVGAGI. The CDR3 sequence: CASRTGGRAGELYF. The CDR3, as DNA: TGTGCCAGCAGAACAGGTGGGAGGGCCGGGGAGCTGTACTTC.

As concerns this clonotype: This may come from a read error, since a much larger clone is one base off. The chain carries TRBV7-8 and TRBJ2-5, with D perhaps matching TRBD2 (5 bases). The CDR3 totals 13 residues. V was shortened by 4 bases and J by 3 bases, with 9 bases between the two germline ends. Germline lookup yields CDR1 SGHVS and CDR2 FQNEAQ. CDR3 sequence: CASSWAREETQYF. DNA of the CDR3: TGTGCCAGCAGCTGGGCGAGGGAAGAGACCCAGTACTTC.